These T cell receptor beta chains were read from a single sample in a study of blood T cell repertoires in COVID-19. Data came from immunoSEQ multiplex PCR; TCRdb stores just in-frame clones and leaves some out. The data show about 360,000 clones, around 87% seen once. The specimen sequenced was PBMCs or T cells enriched from blood (not recorded which). These receptors all come from a man in his forties in a cohort exposed to, infected with or recovered from COVID-19 (not recorded which). The conserved cysteine and the conserved F or W are not part of the CDR3 here. Size tells how often a clone was seen (once, few, many) or the class of an expanded clone, and some rows leave it out.

j_gene	v_gene	abundance	CDR3aa
TRBJ2-3	TRBV6-5	NA	ASSYFRRTDTQY
TRBJ2-5	TRBV25-1	once	ASSEWGQARETQY
TRBJ1-4	TRBV13	NA	ASSLGRGQGAGNEKLF
TRBJ1-5	TRBV19	NA	ASSILSGQGGQPQH
TRBJ1-5	TRBV6-6	NA	ASRPTGGLNQPQH
TRBJ2-7	TRBV20-1	NA	SARRSGEQY
TRBJ1-1	TRBV3-1/TRBV3-2	NA	ASSQATILTEAF
TRBJ2-7	TRBV6-4	NA	ASSAGGGQGYEQY
TRBJ2-7	TRBV15	NA	ATRDTSGINEQY
TRBJ1-2	TRBV9	NA	ASSPGQGASYGYT
TRBJ2-5	TRBV19	NA	ASSMSGGRGSETQY
TRBJ2-3	TRBV30	NA	AWSVSGTTDTQY
TRBJ1-6	TRBV19	once	ASSAPGQGKDSPLH
TRBJ1-3	TRBV28	NA	ASSSAGGAGNTIY
TRBJ1-1	TRBV2	NA	ASSEQGVGNTEAF
TRBJ2-3	TRBV2	NA	ASGSGRDTQY